This TCR beta chain was recovered during a study of regulatory and conventional T cells in RAG deficiency (dated by TCRdb to about 2017). As for the study more broadly: To compare the diversity and composition of the repertoires of Treg, conventional CD4+ and CD8+ T cells between RAG-deficient patients and healthy controls, the study applied high-throughput TCR beta sequencing.

Before genomic DNA extraction, regulatory T cells were isolated from blood as CD4+CD25-high CD127-low cells. Several healthy control donors served as the comparison group for repertoire analyses. From the germline V gene, CDR1 is KGHSH and CDR2 is LQKENI. The CDR3 goes from the cysteine to the phenylalanine over 15 residues. Here the CDR3 DNA is all that survives: 45 bases in frame from base 1. V is cut by 4 bases and J by 3 bases, and the space between the germline ends is 13 bases. Receptor libraries were prepared by the immunoSEQ multiplex PCR assay. Rearranged TCR beta chain products were amplified from the genomic DNA of sorted T-cell subsets and were then sequenced. In the original analysis: Shannon entropy and Simpson indices were used to quantify the repertoire diversity of productive TCR beta rearrangements. Clonal expansion was assessed by the summed frequency of the 100 most abundant productive TCR beta clonotypes among total reads. A self-reactivity index based on amino acid usage at CDR3beta positions 6 and 7 was applied to the TRB repertoires. Repertoire analyses used two-way ANOVA; flow cytometric analyses used Student t or Mann-Whitney tests. Held by TCRdb, this immuneACCESS table contains in-frame sequences only and omits some clones. Under half of the omission traces to an unresolved V gene where checked; the cause of the rest is unknown. V, J and clone size derive from that table, while D and trimming were established from the DNA sequence. In this sample the table shows tens of thousands of clones, around nine tenths of which occur a single time. The ten largest clones add up to around 0.79% of the sample.

About this clone: Which antigen it targets is not known. One base away there is no much larger clone; base qualities are not given.

Results and caveats for the whole study, not just this receptor: Compared with control T-cell subpopulations, RAG-deficient patients had much lower Shannon entropy and higher Simpson indices. Compared with controls, Omenn syndrome and CID/AS patients had about 92-fold fewer unique TCR beta sequences in Treg cells, but only around 10-fold fewer in the other subsets. For some subjects, some analyses of T-cell subsets were not performed. All patient T-cell subsets had shorter CDR3 lengths; Omenn syndrome patients showed >75% Treg-Tconv repertoire overlap at nucleotide and amino acid level. Rather than being bona fide Treg cells, the sorted CD25-high CD127-low cells in Omenn syndrome patients may represent peripherally activated cells.

The sample also formed part of further work on regulatory T cells. As that second paper reports: For the multiplex PCR, 52 forward TRBV primers and 13 reverse TRBJ primers were used, and amplification bias was corrected with both assay-based and computational methods. In patients, repertoires had restricted unique TRB V-J pairs and skewed V and J gene usage, with regulatory T cells showing the most marked changes. The study compared T-cell receptor beta repertoires of sorted regulatory, conventional CD4+ and CD8+ T cells between CD3G-deficient patients and healthy controls. Ficoll density separation was used to isolate peripheral blood mononuclear cells. Within the immunoSEQ assay, multiplex PCR amplified rearranged TRB loci from genomic DNA. TRB amplicons were sequenced using an Illumina HiSeq platform. Raw sequences were error-filtered and aligned to reference gene sequences by custom algorithms, then analyzed with the immunoSEQ online tools. Frequencies of productive and nonproductive TRB rearrangements were assessed among unique sequences as well as among total sequences. Groups were compared by t tests, Mann-Whitney tests or two-way ANOVA performed in Prism software.

This sequence was found in a human donor in good health. Sequenced sample: Tregs sorted from blood. This sequence uses TRBV18 and TRBJ2-4; the D gene is perhaps TRBD2, on 6 matching bases. The CDR3 amino acid sequence is: CASSHSGQGKNIQYF. At the DNA level, the sequence is TGTGCCAGCTCACATAGCGGCCAGGGCAAAAACATTCAGTACTTC.